Below, 27 T cell receptor beta chains from the same sample are listed, as sequenced in a study of naive and memory T cell subsets. The beta constant-region primer was an equimolar mix of two oligonucleotides covering TRBC1 and TRBC2. The ligated cDNA underwent four PCR rounds using SP2 and nested alpha and beta constant-region primers. Using its own MiXCR run on the UMI-ligation and nested PCR reads, TCRdb lists one record per CDR3 protein. The repertoire consists of around 110,000 distinct CDR3 sequences, with over 30% occurring once and the leading ten covering less than 1%. Sequencing was carried out using central memory CD4+ T cells from blood. The receptors were sampled from a human donor in good health.

V gene TRBV14 combines with J gene TRBJ2-4; a possible D gene is TRBD2 (6 bases). The V gene's germline CDR1 is SGHDN and CDR2 FVKESK. Trimming stripped 4 bases from V and 9 bases from J, with 13 bases between. The CDR3 has 13 amino acids. CDR3 residues: CASSLRGYAIQYF. CDR3 bases: TGTGCCAGCAGCCTCCGGGGGTACGCCATTCAGTACTTC.

The chain has TRBV3-1 and TRBJ1-2; D remains ambiguous. The CDR3 contains 13 residues. Germline CDR1 LGHDT, CDR2 YNNKEL (reference sequence). Trimming removed 7 bases at V and 4 bases at J, with 13 bases between. CDR3 in DNA: TGTGCCAGCACCGAAATGAATGGCTATGGCTACACCTTC. Residues: CASTEMNGYGYTF.

The rearrangement links TRBV6-1 to TRBJ2-2; 10 bases align to TRBD2. The CDR3 has 16 amino acids. CDR1 and CDR2 from the germline V gene are MNHNS and SASEGT. After removal of 1 base from V and 1 base from J, the junction contained 0 bases not matched to a gene. The CDR3, as DNA: TGTGCCAGCAGTGAAGGACTAGCGGGGAACACCGGGGAGCTGTTTTTT. This encodes CASSEGLAGNTGELFF.

A few counts support this clonotype. This chain connects TRBV5-1 to TRBJ2-7, with no clear D. The ends were cut back, 4 bases at V and 4 bases at J, with 15 bases in the middle. This CDR3 has 14 amino acids. CDR1 is SGHRS, CDR2 YFSETQ, per germline. The CDR3 nucleotides read TGCGCCAGCAGCCCCTGGTTCGAAGGGTACGAGCAGTACTTC. Translation: CASSPWFEGYEQYF.

The gene calls are TRBV3-1 and TRBJ1-1; D uncertain. Trimming took off 0 bases at V and 4 bases at J, with 6 bases between the two ends. Per the germline V gene, CDR1 is LGHDT and CDR2 is YNNKEL (reference sequence). The CDR3 has 13 residues. In DNA, the CDR3 is TGTGCCAGCAGCCAAGATTGGGGCACTGAAGCTTTCTTT. Its translation is CASSQDWGTEAFF.

This clonotype has only a few counts. The rearrangement uses TRBV5-6 and TRBJ2-1; 8 nucleotides match TRBD2. The CDR3 totals 14 residues. Losses at the gene ends were 0 bases for V and 7 bases for J; bases not matched to a gene: 3. Germline V gives CDR1 SGHDT, CDR2 YYEEEE. The CDR3 DNA sequence: TGTGCCAGCAGCTTGGACGGGAGGGCTAATGAGCAGTTCTTC. It codes for CASSLDGRANEQFF.

This clonotype appeared a few times. The gene calls are TRBV27 and TRBJ2-1; unclear D gene. With 4 bases removed from V and 8 bases from J, the gap between germline ends came to 15 bases. Germline V CDR1 and CDR2: MNHEY, SMNVEV (reference sequence). The CDR3 covers 14 residues. CDR3 amino acids: CASSSVWDRDEQFF. The DNA of the CDR3 is TGTGCCAGCAGTTCGGTGTGGGATCGGGATGAGCAGTTCTTC.

This clonotype was seen once. A single base separates this from a much larger clone, so it may be a read error. The V and J genes are TRBV20-1 and TRBJ2-1; D is ambiguous. The CDR3 has 13 residues. V lost 3 bases to trimming and J lost 7 bases, with 13 bases between them. In germline, CDR1 is DFQATT, CDR2 SNEGSKA (reference sequence). CDR3 DNA: TGCAGTGCTAGTATTTTTGATGGGAATGAGCAGTTCTTC. This gives the protein CSASIFDGNEQFF.

The V gene is TRBV28, the J gene TRBJ2-5; 7 bases align to TRBD2. Per the germline V gene, CDR1 is MDHEN and CDR2 is SYDVKM. Trimming took 4 bases from V and 1 from J; bases not matched to a gene: 9. This CDR3 is built from 16 residues. The CDR3 sequence is CASSWGGLGAQETQYF. The CDR3 bases are TGTGCCAGCAGTTGGGGGGGGTTGGGAGCCCAAGAGACCCAGTACTTC.

The chain is built from TRBV28 and TRBJ2-7, with 8 bases identical to TRBD2. From germline, CDR1 is MDHEN and CDR2 SYDVKM. The CDR3 extends over 15 amino acids. J was trimmed by 7 bases and V by 7 bases; bases with no gene match: 15. The CDR3 region has the DNA TGTGCCAGCAATCCCATCGACAGGACTAGCATGGAGCAGTACTTC. Residues: CASNPIDRTSMEQYF.

The rearrangement joins TRBV6-1 to TRBJ1-1; no clear D gene. V shed 6 bases and J shed 5 bases, with 13 bases lying between them. Germline V gives CDR1 MNHNS, CDR2 SASEGT. There are 13 residues in the CDR3. CDR3 sequence reads: CASSQTRETEAFF. CDR3 in DNA: TGTGCCAGCAGCCAAACCCGGGAGACTGAAGCTTTCTTT.

The genes are TRBV4-1 and TRBJ2-2; possible D gene TRBD2, 5 bases. The CDR3 contains 18 residues. Trimming pared 1 base from V and 2 bases from J, leaving 17 bases between. Germline CDR1 is MGHRA and CDR2 is YSYEKL. The CDR3 reads CASSQASGVRPNTGELFF. CDR3 nucleotide sequence: TGCGCCAGCAGCCAAGCGAGCGGAGTCCGACCTAACACCGGGGAGCTGTTTTTT.

In this sample, this clonotype turned up a few times. This chain connects TRBV2 to TRBJ2-1; perhaps TRBD1 as D (6 bases). Trimming left V 6 bases short and J 9 bases short, with 24 bases between. CDR1 SNHLY and CDR2 FYNNEI come from the germline V gene. The CDR3 is made up of 16 amino acids. CDR3 bases: TGTGCCAGCAGCCACAAAGACAGGCTTCACTCTCTTGAGCAGTTCTTC. Translating gives CASSHKDRLHSLEQFF.

The gene calls are TRBV20-1 and TRBJ2-7; D gene unclear. The CDR3 is made up of 14 amino acids. Trimming pared 0 bases from V and 5 bases from J, leaving 14 bases between. Germline V lookup: CDR1 DFQATT, CDR2 SNEGSKA (reference sequence). As DNA, the CDR3 is TGCAGTGCTAGAGATCCCACCCGCGGTGACGAGCAGTACTTC. The encoded protein is CSARDPTRGDEQYF.

This clonotype was picked up one time. The CDR3 DNA follows: TGCAGCGTATGGACAGGGATGGATCAGCCCCAGCATTTT. This codes for CSVWTGMDQPQHF. This chain links TRBV29-1 with TRBJ1-5; TRBD1 agrees at 8 bases. CDR1 is SQVTM, CDR2 ANQGSEA, per germline. Unmatched junction bases numbered 6, after V lost 6 bases and J lost 5 bases. The CDR3 loop spans 13 amino acids.

The V and J genes are TRBV3-1 and TRBJ2-1, with D possibly matching TRBD2 (6 bases). V gave up 1 base and J gave up 10 bases, with 11 bases separating them. Germline V CDR1 and CDR2: LGHDT, YNNKEL (reference sequence). The CDR3 is made up of 13 amino acids. CDR3 sequence reads: CASSQGTTREQFF. The CDR3 DNA reads TGTGCCAGCAGCCAAGGGACTACAAGGGAGCAGTTCTTC.

The CDR3 loop reads CASSHDRGLRVNEQFF. DNA for the CDR3: TGTGCCAGCAGCCACGACAGGGGTTTGAGAGTCAATGAGCAGTTCTTC. The chain employs TRBV6-5 and TRBJ2-1; TRBD1 agrees at 8 bases. Germline assignment: CDR1 MNHEY and CDR2 SVGAGI. The CDR3 spans 16 residues. With 6 bases clipped from V and 6 bases from J, the junction kept 13 bases outside the gene matches.

CDR3 sequence reads: CASSWREGRETQYF. The CDR3 DNA reads TGTGCCAGCAGTTGGCGGGAGGGCCGAGAGACCCAGTACTTC. The chain employs TRBV12-3 or TRBV12-4 and TRBJ2-5, with TRBD2 identical over 9 bases. V lost 4 bases and J lost 4; bases outside the gene matches: 4. The CDR3 consists of 14 residues.

The V call is TRBV20-1, the J call TRBJ2-1, with D possibly TRBD2 on 6 matching bases. This CDR3 contains 14 residues. Trimming pared 5 bases from V and 3 bases from J, leaving 14 bases between. Germline loops: CDR1 DFQATT, CDR2 SNEGSKA (reference sequence). In DNA, the CDR3 is TGCAGTGCTCGACGCGGCGGGAACTACAATGAGCAGTTCTTC. It translates to CSARRGGNYNEQFF.

The chain couples TRBV11-2 to TRBJ2-1; D ambiguous. V shed 6 bases and J shed 3 bases, with 3 bases lying between them. The CDR3 contains 11 residues. Germline assignment: CDR1 SGHAT and CDR2 FQNNGV. The DNA for the CDR3 is TGTGCCAGCAGACACTACAATGAGCAGTTCTTC. The encoded protein is CASRHYNEQFF.

This clonotype was found a few times. J is TRBJ2-1 and V is TRBV16; 9 bases are shared with TRBD2. In germline, CDR1 is KGHSY, CDR2 FQNENV. V trimming: 3 bases; J trimming: 5 bases; junction bases outside the gene matches: 14. The CDR3 contains 18 residues. The CDR3 coding sequence is TGTGCCAGCAGCCATCAAAGAGCACTAGCGGGTCCGGACAATGAGCAGTTCTTC. Encoded protein: CASSHQRALAGPDNEQFF.

Here the CDR3 reads CASRSTLMTYEQYF. The CDR3 nucleotides read TGTGCCAGCAGGTCCACTTTAATGACCTACGAGCAGTACTTC. The rearrangement links TRBV28 to TRBJ2-7; no reliable D call. The CDR3 loop spans 14 amino acids. Germline loops: CDR1 MDHEN, CDR2 SYDVKM. Trimming took off 6 bases at V and 2 bases at J, with 14 bases between the two ends. Based on the CDR3 plus reference TRBV28 and TRBJ2-7, the full variable domain is DVKVTQSSRYLVKRTGEKVFLECVQDMDHENMFWYRQDPGLGLRLIYFSYDVKMKEKGDIPEGYSVSREKKERFSLILESASTNQTSMYLCASRSTLMTYEQYFGPGTRLTVT.

The CDR3 nucleotides are TGCAGTGCTAGGACAGGGGCATCTGGGGCCAACGTCCTGACTTTC. It yields the protein CSARTGASGANVLTF. This chain links TRBV20-1 with TRBJ2-6; 8 bases are shared with TRBD1. Germline V gives CDR1 DFQATT, CDR2 SNEGSKA (reference sequence). This CDR3 region has 15 residues. The V gene end was trimmed by 3 bases and the J gene end by 1 base; junction bases not matched to a gene: 2.

This clonotype has a handful of counts. CDR3 in amino acids: CATKTRGGDEQFF. The DNA of the CDR3 is TGTGCCACAAAAACTCGTGGGGGGGATGAGCAGTTCTTC. The V call is TRBV6-2 or TRBV6-3, the J call TRBJ2-1; TRBD2 aligns across 7 bases. With 10 bases clipped from V and 8 bases from J, the junction kept 11 bases outside the gene matches. Germline assignment: CDR1 MNHEY and CDR2 SVGEGT. The CDR3 has 13 amino acids.

The chain links TRBV5-1 to TRBJ2-7; 15 nucleotides align to TRBD2. The V gene end was trimmed by 3 bases and the J gene end by 6 bases; junction bases not matched to a gene: 7. Germline V gene data show CDR1 as SGHRS and CDR2 as YFSETQ. CDR3 size: 16 residues. The CDR3: CASSSGLAGGVREQYF. The CDR3 DNA reads as TGCGCCAGCAGCTCGGGACTAGCGGGAGGTGTTCGCGAGCAGTACTTC.

This clonotype turned up a few times. The rearrangement uses TRBV20-1 and TRBJ2-7, with TRBD2 identical over 7 bases. The CDR3 covers 12 residues. From germline, CDR1 is DFQATT and CDR2 SNEGSKA (reference sequence). The DNA for the CDR3 is TGCAGCGCGCGGGAGTCTGGGTACGAGCAGTACTTC. This gives the protein CSARESGYEQYF.

The sample holds many counts of this clonotype. The chain is built from TRBV29-1 and TRBJ2-1; 10 nucleotides line up with TRBD2. V lost 7 bases to trimming and J lost 7 bases; unmatched junction nucleotides: 10. CDR3 length equals 14 residues. Germline values: CDR1 SQVTM, CDR2 ANQGSEA. CDR3 coding DNA: TGCAGCGCAGGTCTAGCGGGAGTCCGGAATGAGCAGTTCTTC. As protein: CSAGLAGVRNEQFF.